This T cell receptor (beta chain) was documented in a study of CD8 T cells in Susac syndrome. RNA totalling roughly 0.45 to 1 ug underwent reverse transcription with random hexamers. Each CDR3 protein is one row after TCRdb ran MiXCR on the immunoSEQ multiplex PCR reads. The top ten hold about 0.093% of the sample, which has 150,000 to 200,000 distinct CDR3 sequences, 95% seen once. This clonotype originated in a human donor with multiple sclerosis. Sequencing was carried out using CD4+ T cells from PBMCs.

The CDR3 here is CASSSPTGQGGELFF. The CDR3 DNA sequence: TGTGCCAGCAGTTCCCCTACAGGACAGGGCGGGGAGCTGTTTTTT. The rearrangement links TRBV28 to TRBJ2-2; 8 bases map to TRBD1. V shed 4 bases, J shed 7 bases, and the junction held 8 bases outside the gene matches. Looked up from germline, CDR1 is MDHEN and CDR2 is SYDVKM. The CDR3 loop spans 15 amino acids.